This T cell receptor beta chain emerged from a study of vaccination and CD4 T cells after COVID-19. Background on the study: It was a median 101 days after diagnosis, with a range of 35 to 161, that post-COVID samples were drawn.

CDR3 length: 16 residues. V lost 0 bases and J 0 bases, leaving 12 bases between the germline ends. Germline CDR1 reads SGHRS; CDR2 reads YFSETQ. A note on this clonotype: What it binds is unknown.

Findings of the study overall: A nonsignificant median increase from 21 to 38 SARS-CoV-2-reactive clonotypes was observed.

Sequenced with the Oncomine TCR Beta short-read assay was DNA taken from cultured CD4+ T cells. Via MiXCR, TCRdb re-called the PCR reads, giving one row per CDR3 protein. The repertoire includes about 20,000 distinct CDR3 sequences, around 44% of them detected once, and approximately 15% sits in the top ten. Treatment: roughly 11-day PBMC culture with coronavirus spike peptide pools or control peptides (ViraFEST assay). Peptide pool stimulation in ViraFEST expanded antigen-specific T cells, whose TCRs were then sequenced. Half the growth medium was swapped for new IL-2 medium on days 3 and 7. Sequences were obtained from CD4+ T cells from blood, cultured in vitro. The V gene is TRBV5-1, the J gene TRBJ2-5; TRBD1 might be the D (5 bases). The receptor was derived from a human donor who had recovered from COVID-19. CDR3 sequence: CASSLGTTGYQETQYF. The CDR3 region has the DNA TGCGCCAGCAGCTTGGGGACAACCGGATACCAAGAGACCCAGTACTTC.